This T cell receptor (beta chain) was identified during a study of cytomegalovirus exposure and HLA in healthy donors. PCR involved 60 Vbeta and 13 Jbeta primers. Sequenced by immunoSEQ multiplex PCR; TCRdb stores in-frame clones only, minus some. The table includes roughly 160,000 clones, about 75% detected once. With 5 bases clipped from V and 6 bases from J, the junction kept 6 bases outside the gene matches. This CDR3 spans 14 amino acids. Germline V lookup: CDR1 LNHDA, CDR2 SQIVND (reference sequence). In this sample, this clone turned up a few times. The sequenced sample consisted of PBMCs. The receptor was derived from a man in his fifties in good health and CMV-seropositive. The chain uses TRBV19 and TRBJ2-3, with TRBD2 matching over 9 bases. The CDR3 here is CASSGRGGMDTQYF. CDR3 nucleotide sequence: TGTGCCAGTAGTGGGCGGGGGGGCATGGATACGCAGTATTTT. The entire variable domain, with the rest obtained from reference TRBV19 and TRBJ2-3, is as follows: DGGITQSPKYLFRKEGQNVTLSCEQNLNHDAMYWYRQDPGQGLRLIYYSQIVNDFQKGDIAEGYSVSREKKESFPLTVTSAQKNPTAFYLCASSGRGGMDTQYFGPGTRLTVL.